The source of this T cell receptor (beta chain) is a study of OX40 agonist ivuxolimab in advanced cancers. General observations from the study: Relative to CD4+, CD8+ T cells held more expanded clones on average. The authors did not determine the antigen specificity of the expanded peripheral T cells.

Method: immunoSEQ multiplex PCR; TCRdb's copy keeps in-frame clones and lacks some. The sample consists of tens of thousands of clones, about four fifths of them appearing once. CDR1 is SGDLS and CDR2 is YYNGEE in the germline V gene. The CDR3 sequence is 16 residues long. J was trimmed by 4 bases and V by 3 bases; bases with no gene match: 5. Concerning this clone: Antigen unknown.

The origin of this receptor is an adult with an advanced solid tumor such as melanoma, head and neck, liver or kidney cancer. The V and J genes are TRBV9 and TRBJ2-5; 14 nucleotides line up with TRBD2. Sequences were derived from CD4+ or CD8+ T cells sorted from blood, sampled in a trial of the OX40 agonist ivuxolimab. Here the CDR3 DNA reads TGTGCCAGCAGCGGAGGGACTAGCGGGAGCCGAGAGACCCAGTACTTC. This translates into CASSGGTSGSRETQYF.